The 22 T cell receptor beta chains reported below all come from one sample, sequenced in a study of control samples from healthy donors and cancer patients (dated by TCRdb to about 2020). Libraries were built with the immunoSEQ multiplex PCR assay. Drawn from immuneACCESS, this table holds only the in-frame rearrangements with V and J called that TCRdb kept. Clones are partly lost; checked studies trace under half to an unresolved V gene and leave the rest unexplained. Within this sample are around 94,000 clones, with more than 85% of them counted one time only. The ten largest clones represent 1.3% of the sample. Sample: blood. These receptors originate from a woman aged 50 to 60 in good health.

The J gene is TRBJ2-3, the V gene TRBV6-1, with 9 bases aligning to TRBD2. Germline lookup yields CDR1 MNHNS and CDR2 SASEGT. The V and J ends lost 0 bases and 2 bases, in that order; junction bases with no gene match: 3. CDR3 length equals 16 residues. CDR3 sequence: CASSEALAGFTDTQYF. The DNA for the CDR3 is TGTGCCAGCAGTGAAGCGCTAGCGGGATTCACAGATACGCAGTATTTT.

This sequence joins TRBV28 and TRBJ2-5, with 7 bases identical to TRBD2. The CDR3 runs 15 residues. The trim removed 3 bases at V and 4 bases at J, leaving 8 bases unmatched. Germline lookup yields CDR1 MDHEN and CDR2 SYDVKM. CDR3 DNA sequence: TGTGCCAGCAGTTTTAGAGGCGGGAGTGCAGAGACCCAGTACTTC. Its translation is CASSFRGGSAETQYF. Using reference TRBV28 and TRBJ2-5 for the parts outside the CDR3, the full variable domain is DVKVTQSSRYLVKRTGEKVFLECVQDMDHENMFWYRQDPGLGLRLIYFSYDVKMKEKGDIPEGYSVSREKKERFSLILESASTNQTSMYLCASSFRGGSAETQYFGPGTRLLVL.

This CDR3 reads CASSQDRPKGGGNTIYF. Written as DNA, the CDR3 is TGCGCCAGCAGCCAAGATCGGCCCAAGGGGGGCGGAAACACCATATATTTT. The V and J genes are TRBV4-3 and TRBJ1-3; possibly TRBD1 for D (6 bases). Per germline, CDR1 LGHNA and CDR2 YSLEER. V lost 0 bases, J lost 4 bases, and 16 bases lay in between. CDR3 length: 17 amino acids.

As concerns this clone: At the DNA level, this CDR3 is encoded by other sequences in the same sample as well. The CDR3, as DNA: TGTGCCATCAGTGGCGGAGGGGATCAGCCCCAGCATTTT. Its translation is CAISGGGDQPQHF. The genes are TRBV10-3 and TRBJ1-5, with D possibly TRBD1 on 5 matching bases. V was clipped by 4 bases and J by 5 bases, with 9 bases between them. The CDR3 runs to 13 residues. Germline V gene lookup returns CDR1 ENHRY and CDR2 SYGVKD.

The rearrangement links TRBV5-1 to TRBJ1-6, with D perhaps matching TRBD1 (6 bases). The germline gives CDR1 SGHRS, CDR2 YFSETQ. The CDR3 length is 14 residues. With 1 base removed from V and 7 bases from J, the gap between germline ends came to 9 bases. The CDR3 DNA sequence: TGCGCCAGCAGCTTGTCAGGGGCGAATTCACCCCTCCACTTT. It encodes CASSLSGANSPLHF.

This chain joins TRBV2 and TRBJ1-5; perhaps TRBD1 as D (6 bases). Looked up from germline, CDR1 is SNHLY and CDR2 is FYNNEI. The CDR3 covers 16 residues. Trimming removed 6 bases from V and 5 bases from J, with 20 bases in between. CDR3 coding DNA: TGTGCCAGCAGCCCTAATGGGGCACAGGGCCATCAGCCCCAGCATTTT. This gives the protein CASSPNGAQGHQPQHF.

CDR3 amino acids: CASTRLMNTEAFF. CDR3 DNA sequence: TGTGCCAGTACCAGACTAATGAACACTGAAGCTTTCTTT. V and J are TRBV19 and TRBJ1-1, with D unresolved. This CDR3 has 13 residues. Germline-derived CDR1 and CDR2 are LNHDA and SQIVND (reference sequence). V lost 7 bases and J 0 bases, leaving 9 bases between the germline ends.

Written as DNA, the CDR3 is TGTGCCAGCAGCACAGGACAGGGCTACGAGCAGTACTTC. Protein: CASSTGQGYEQYF. This chain uses TRBV7-2 with TRBJ2-7, with 8 bases aligning to TRBD1. The CDR3 runs 13 residues. Germline V gene sequence: CDR1 SGHTA, CDR2 FQGNSA. V was clipped by 5 bases and J by 3 bases; unmatched bases: 3.

The rearrangement uses TRBV7-2 and TRBJ2-7; TRBD2 is a possible D gene (5 bases). Germline CDR1 reads SGHTA; CDR2 reads FQGNSA. There are 13 residues in the CDR3. V lost 3 bases and J 6 bases, leaving 12 bases between the germline ends. For the CDR3, the DNA is TGTGCCAGCAGCTTTAGGCGGGCCGGCGAGCAGTACTTC. Its translation is CASSFRRAGEQYF.

Notes on this clone: The same CDR3 also results from other DNA sequences found in this sample. The rearrangement joins TRBV7-2 to TRBJ1-2, with a tentative D call TRBD1 (5 bases). V gave up 3 bases and J gave up 2 bases, with 7 bases separating them. This CDR3 region has 13 residues. CDR1 SGHTA and CDR2 FQGNSA come from the germline V gene. DNA for the CDR3: TGTGCCAGCAGCTTGGGACGGAACTATGGCTACACCTTC. It specifies CASSLGRNYGYTF.

The rearrangement links TRBV7-8 to TRBJ2-7; tentative D call: TRBD1 (6 bases). Germline CDR1 reads SGHVS; CDR2 reads FQNEAQ. The germline V and J ends were trimmed by 3 bases and 3 bases, with 12 bases remaining between them. The CDR3 length is 14 residues. CDR3 sequence (DNA): TGTGCCAGCAGCTTGGGAAACAGGGACTACGAGCAGTACTTC. It encodes CASSLGNRDYEQYF.

This chain links TRBV2 with TRBJ1-2, with D tentatively TRBD1 (6 bases). The germline gives CDR1 SNHLY, CDR2 FYNNEI. Trimming shortened V by 7 bases and J by 7 bases, and 16 bases separated the two germline ends. The CDR3 runs to 13 residues. This CDR3 is CASNYRAIVGYTF. The CDR3, as DNA: TGTGCCAGCAACTACAGGGCGATTGTTGGCTACACCTTC.

This chain uses TRBV5-8 with TRBJ2-2, with TRBD1 identical over 10 bases. Germline assignment: CDR1 SGHTS and CDR2 YDEGEE. The length of the CDR3 is 15 residues. V dropped 4 bases and J dropped 3; count of bases not matched to a gene: 3. Here the CDR3 DNA reads TGTGCCAGCAGCCCCGGGACAGGGGACACCGGGGAGCTGTTTTTT. Encoded protein: CASSPGTGDTGELFF.

The chain carries TRBV6-2 or TRBV6-3 and TRBJ2-2, with D uncertain. The CDR3 spans 17 residues. Trimming pared 2 bases from V and 4 bases from J, leaving 17 bases between. Germline V CDR1 and CDR2: MNHEY, SVGEGT. CDR3 in DNA: TGTGCCAGCAGTTACCGGTACTCGCATCGAGGCACCGGGGAGCTGTTTTTT. This codes for CASSYRYSHRGTGELFF.

DNA of the CDR3: TGTGCCAGCAGTGAGTGGCCTCGGGAGCAGTACTTC. The encoded protein is CASSEWPREQYF. This sequence joins TRBV6-2 or TRBV6-3 and TRBJ2-7; D not certain. Germline CDR1 MNHEY, CDR2 SVGEGT. The length of the CDR3 is 12 residues. V lost 5 bases and J 7 bases, leaving 12 bases between the germline ends.

This clone was seen a handful of times. This chain joins TRBV14 and TRBJ2-2; D is possibly TRBD2 (6 bases). Trimming removed 2 bases from V and 0 bases from J, with 7 bases in between. Germline-derived CDR1 and CDR2 are SGHDN and FVKESK. This CDR3 has 15 residues. In DNA, the CDR3 is TGTGCCAGCAGCCAAAGACTAGCGAACACCGGGGAGCTGTTTTTT. Protein sequence: CASSQRLANTGELFF.

The chain has TRBV6-5 and TRBJ1-2, with D uncertain. This CDR3 comprises 12 residues. V was cut by 6 bases and J by 2 bases, with 7 bases left in between. Per germline, CDR1 MNHEY and CDR2 SVGAGI. As DNA, the CDR3 is TGTGCCAGCAGCCGGGCCAACTATGGCTACACCTTC. Translated: CASSRANYGYTF.

V and J are TRBV29-1 and TRBJ1-2; the match to TRBD1 covers 7 bases. Germline assignment: CDR1 SQVTM and CDR2 ANQGSEA. This CDR3 is built from 13 residues. V was clipped by 4 bases and J by 4 bases; unmatched bases: 6. The CDR3 spells CSVAGGQGYGYTF. CDR3 coding DNA: TGCAGCGTTGCAGGGGGTCAAGGCTATGGCTACACCTTC.

J is TRBJ2-3 and V is TRBV18; D is uncertain. The germline gives CDR1 KGHSH, CDR2 LQKENI. Trimming pared 0 bases from V and 9 bases from J, leaving 7 bases between. The CDR3 is 12 amino acids. CDR3 nucleotide sequence: TGTGCCAGCTCACCACCTAGGTCCACGCAGTATTTT. Its translation: CASSPPRSTQYF.

The chain employs TRBV15 and TRBJ1-5; 10 nucleotides match TRBD1. The V gene's germline CDR1 is LNHNV and CDR2 YYDKDF (reference sequence). The CDR3 sequence is 18 residues long. V lost 10 bases and J lost 2; bases outside the gene matches: 17. This chain's CDR3 is CAKTRDRGCPRGNQPQHF. Here the CDR3 DNA reads TGTGCCAAAACAAGGGACAGGGGTTGCCCCCGTGGCAATCAGCCCCAGCATTTT.

Only a few counts were recorded for this clone. J is TRBJ2-7 and V is TRBV5-4; maybe TRBD2 (6 bases). Germline V CDR1 and CDR2: SGHNT, YYREEE (reference sequence). Trimming left V 3 bases short and J 6 bases short, with 22 bases between. This CDR3 has 16 amino acids. The CDR3 is CASSSGTSLSSAEQYF. The CDR3 nucleotides are TGTGCCAGCAGCTCCGGGACTTCATTATCATCTGCCGAGCAGTACTTC.

The CDR3 is CASSEDVRQAGSQPQHF. The CDR3 coding sequence is TGTGCCAGCAGTGAAGATGTCCGACAGGCCGGTAGTCAGCCCCAGCATTTT. This sequence joins TRBV6-1 and TRBJ1-5, with TRBD1 as a possible D gene (6 bases). V was trimmed by 1 base and J by 6 bases, leaving 19 bases between them. CDR1 and CDR2 from the germline V gene are MNHNS and SASEGT. This CDR3 region has 17 residues.